The 30 T cell receptor beta chains listed next were all sequenced from one sample in a study of CD8+CD57+ T cells in acquired aplastic anemia. CDR3 and TCR beta VDJ profiling relied on a genomic DNA template. TCRdb re-called the reads through MiXCR, storing one row per CDR3 protein. The sample lists about 270,000 distinct CDR3 sequences, approximately 57% occurring once. The sequenced sample consisted of sorted CD4+, CD8+, or CD8+CD57+ T cells (not recorded which) from PBMCs. The origin of the receptors is a human donor with severe aplastic anemia or a healthy control (not recorded which).

This chain links TRBV2 with TRBJ2-3, with D perhaps matching TRBD2 (6 bases). V was trimmed by 4 bases and J by 2 bases, leaving 10 bases between them. The germline V gene has CDR1 SNHLY and CDR2 FYNNEI. This CDR3 spans 14 amino acids. In nucleotides, the CDR3 is TGTGCCAGCAGTGCCGGGAGAGTCACAGATACGCAGTATTTT. It is translated as CASSAGRVTDTQYF.

CDR3 loop: CSARPRQGTEAFF. CDR3 in DNA: TGCAGTGCTAGACCAAGACAGGGCACTGAAGCTTTCTTT. The chain couples TRBV20-1 to TRBJ1-1, with 7 bases that match TRBD1. From germline, CDR1 is DFQATT and CDR2 SNEGSKA (reference sequence). This CDR3 contains 13 residues. V shed 2 bases, J shed 4 bases, and the junction held 4 bases outside the gene matches.

Details on this clonotype: A much bigger clone sits one base away, suggesting this may be a read error. The chain carries TRBV20-1 and TRBJ1-4, with D possibly matching TRBD1 (5 bases). V lost 3 bases and J 3 bases, leaving 11 bases between the germline ends. The CDR3 loop spans 14 amino acids. Germline loops: CDR1 DFQATT, CDR2 SNEGSKA (reference sequence). CDR3 sequence (DNA): TGCAGTGCTAGTGCGCCAGGGTCTAATGAAAAACTGTTTTTT. It translates to CSASAPGSNEKLFF.

The J gene is TRBJ1-3, the V gene TRBV6-4, with 8 bases identical to TRBD1. Germline assignment: CDR1 MRHNA and CDR2 SNTAGT. V dropped 7 bases and J dropped 4; count of bases not matched to a gene: 12. The CDR3 is 16 residues long. The CDR3 loop reads CASTGTGGISGNTIYF. CDR3 sequence (DNA): TGTGCCAGCACCGGGACAGGAGGGATCAGCGGAAACACCATATATTTT.

The rearrangement joins TRBV15 to TRBJ1-1; D remains unclear. This CDR3 region has 15 residues. Germline V CDR1 and CDR2: LNHNV, YYDKDF (reference sequence). V was pared by 0 bases and J by 11 bases, with 19 bases between. DNA of the CDR3: TGTGCCACCAGCAGAGATGTAGGTAGGAGCAGGCTGGCTTTCTTT. Translated, it gives CATSRDVGRSRLAFF.

This clonotype appeared many times. The rearrangement joins TRBV5-1 to TRBJ2-7; 8 bases are shared with TRBD1. CDR3 length equals 12 residues. The ends lost 4 bases at V and 6 bases at J; junction bases unmatched: 3. Germline V gene lookup returns CDR1 SGHRS and CDR2 YFSETQ. CDR3 region: CASSGDRGEQYF. In DNA form, the CDR3 reads TGCGCCAGCAGCGGCGACAGGGGCGAGCAGTACTTC.

Many counts were recorded for this clonotype. The chain has TRBV6-4 and TRBJ1-5; D call uncertain. Looked up from germline, CDR1 is MRHNA and CDR2 is SNTAGT. This CDR3 has 16 residues. V lost 8 bases and J lost 4, with 21 bases in between. The CDR3 is CASPRRPPFRNQPQHF. CDR3 DNA: TGTGCCAGCCCCAGGCGGCCTCCCTTTAGAAATCAGCCCCAGCATTTT.

The sample holds one count of this clonotype. The rearrangement uses TRBV7-9 and TRBJ2-5, with TRBD1 identical over 7 bases. The V gene's germline CDR1 is SEHNR and CDR2 FQNEAQ (reference sequence). Germline trimming cut 2 bases from V and 7 bases from J; bases unmatched to any gene: 4. The CDR3 consists of 13 residues. DNA of the CDR3: TGTGCCAGCAGCTTAAAAGCAGGGGGGACCCAGTACTTC. It yields the protein CASSLKAGGTQYF. The full variable domain, completed using reference TRBV7-9 and TRBJ2-5, is DTGVSQNPRHKITKRGQNVTFRCDPISEHNRLYWYRQTLGQGPEFLTYFQNEAQLEKSRLLSDRFSAERPKGSFSTLEIQRTEQGDSAMYLCASSLKAGGTQYFGPGTRLLVL.

The rearrangement joins TRBV5-6 to TRBJ2-7, with 8 bases lining up with TRBD2. V shed 7 bases and J 9 bases; nucleotides not matched to a gene: 6. CDR3 size: 11 residues. The germline CDR1 and CDR2 sequences are SGHDT and YYEEEE. The CDR3 region is CASELGGGQYF. The CDR3 coding sequence is TGTGCCAGCGAACTCGGGGGGGGGCAGTACTTC.

The chain couples TRBV20-1 to TRBJ2-1; D ambiguous. Germline lookup yields CDR1 DFQATT and CDR2 SNEGSKA (reference sequence). V shed 1 base and J shed 10 bases, with 8 bases lying between them. This CDR3 has 11 amino acids. CDR3 residues: CSARGVGEQFF. DNA of the CDR3: TGCAGTGCTAGAGGGGTGGGCGAGCAGTTCTTC.

The rearrangement links TRBV20-1 to TRBJ2-1; possibly TRBD2 for D (6 bases). Germline CDR1 DFQATT, CDR2 SNEGSKA (reference sequence). Trimming removed 3 bases at V and 6 bases at J, with 21 bases between. The CDR3 length is 16 residues. CDR3 amino acids: CSASRHPGLGGNEQFF. In DNA form, the CDR3 reads TGCAGTGCTAGCCGGCACCCAGGGTTGGGAGGCAATGAGCAGTTCTTC.

As concerns this clonotype: A junction end diverges from the germline sequence, so it may reflect a read error. This sequence joins TRBV20-1 and TRBJ1-1; TRBD1 matches at 10 bases. This CDR3 is built from 14 residues. Germline V gene lookup returns CDR1 DFQATT and CDR2 SNEGSKA (reference sequence). CDR3 nucleotides: TGCAGTGCTACCTCGGACAGGGGGAACACTGAAACTTTCTTT. This gives the protein CSATSDRGNTETFF.

The chain recombines TRBV7-9 with TRBJ2-3; D gene unclear. CDR1 is SEHNR and CDR2 is FQNEAQ in the germline V gene (reference sequence). V was shortened by 8 bases and J by 2 bases, with 17 bases between the two germline ends. CDR3 length equals 15 residues. CDR3 residues: CASGQGFHLTDTQYF. CDR3 nucleotides: TGTGCCAGCGGGCAAGGGTTTCACCTCACAGATACGCAGTATTTT. The full variable domain, with the rest looked up from reference TRBV7-9 and TRBJ2-3, is DTGVSQNPRHKITKRGQNVTFRCDPISEHNRLYWYRQTLGQGPEFLTYFQNEAQLEKSRLLSDRFSAERPKGSFSTLEIQRTEQGDSAMYLCASGQGFHLTDTQYFGPGTRLTVL.

The chain links TRBV25-1 to TRBJ1-5, with 8 bases aligning to TRBD1. This CDR3 has 17 residues. Trimming removed 2 bases from V and 1 base from J; junction bases left unmatched: 7. Germline V gene lookup returns CDR1 MGHDK and CDR2 SYGVNS. The CDR3 DNA sequence: TGTGCCAGCAGTGAACGAGGACAGGGACCCAGCAATCAGCCCCAGCATTTT. It yields the protein CASSERGQGPSNQPQHF.

The chain recombines TRBV7-2 with TRBJ2-7; 14 nucleotides align to TRBD2. J gave up 2 bases and V 5 bases, and 11 bases lay outside the gene matches. Germline CDR1 reads SGHTA; CDR2 reads FQGNSA. This CDR3 spans 18 amino acids. The CDR3 nucleotides are TGTGCCAGCAGCATCATCAGAGGGACTAGCGGGGGCCCCTACGAGCAGTACTTC. It is translated as CASSIIRGTSGGPYEQYF.

This chain uses TRBV19 with TRBJ1-1; the D is unclear. Between the trimmed V and J ends, which lost 5 bases and 0 bases, there was a span of 7 bases. CDR1 and CDR2 from the germline V gene are LNHDA and SQIVND (reference sequence). The CDR3 covers 13 residues. The CDR3 DNA reads as TGTGCCAGTAGTGGGAGCATGAACACTGAAGCTTTCTTT. Protein: CASSGSMNTEAFF.

This clonotype was found a few times. This may arise from a read error, as a much more abundant clone is one base away. This chain joins TRBV2 and TRBJ1-1, with D possibly being TRBD1 (6 bases). Germline V lookup: CDR1 SNHLY, CDR2 FYNNEI. This CDR3 comprises 13 residues. As DNA, the CDR3 is TGTGCCAGCAGAGGTGAGGGGGGGGCGGAAGCTTCCTTT. The encoded protein is CASRGEGGAEASF.

V and J are TRBV7-3 and TRBJ2-3, with D perhaps TRBD1 (5 bases). The V gene lost 3 bases and the J gene lost 11 bases, with 24 bases spanning the gap. The CDR3 contains 16 residues. Germline lookup yields CDR1 SGHTA and CDR2 FQGTGA. CDR3 protein: CASSLHSGMGYNEQYF. CDR3 DNA sequence: TGTGCCAGCAGCTTGCATTCAGGGATGGGCTACAATGAGCAGTATTTT.

This clonotype occurred many times. In DNA form, the CDR3 reads TGCGCCAGCATCCCGACAGGGGTTGAAAAACTGTTTTTT. Protein: CASIPTGVEKLFF. This chain uses TRBV5-1 with TRBJ1-4, with TRBD1 matching over 8 bases. The CDR3 extends over 13 amino acids. The germline gives CDR1 SGHRS, CDR2 YFSETQ. J lost 7 bases, V lost 6 bases, and 5 bases had no gene match.

J is TRBJ1-5 and V is TRBV7-8; 8 bases map to TRBD1. The germline V gene encodes CDR1 SGHVS and CDR2 FQNEAQ. V was clipped by 1 base and J by 5 bases; unmatched bases: 7. The CDR3 is made up of 16 amino acids. In nucleotides, the CDR3 is TGTGCCAGCAGCTTAGGGTCAGGGGGCGGGTATCAGCCCCAGCATTTT. It encodes CASSLGSGGGYQPQHF. Full variable domain (outside the CDR3, taken from reference TRBV7-8 and TRBJ1-5): GAGVSQSPRYKVAKRGQDVALRCDPISGHVSLFWYQQALGQGPEFLTYFQNEAQLDKSGLPSDRFFAERPEGSVSTLKIQRTQQEDSAVYLCASSLGSGGGYQPQHFGDGTRLSIL.

As for this clonotype: One end of the junction fails to match germline, which may point to a read error. This rearrangement joins TRBV6-6 to TRBJ2-2; D unclear. CDR1 MNHNY and CDR2 SVGAGI come from the germline V gene (reference sequence). The length of the CDR3 is 16 residues. This CDR3 is CASSYSTIANIGELFF. DNA for the CDR3: TGTGCCAGCAGTTACTCTACTATTGCGAACATCGGGGAGCTGTTTTTT.

Only a few counts were recorded for this clonotype. The chain recombines TRBV30 with TRBJ2-1; D is perhaps TRBD2 (7 bases). The V gene lost 5 bases and the J gene lost 5 bases, with 16 bases spanning the gap. The CDR3 consists of 14 residues. Germline V lookup: CDR1 GTSNPN, CDR2 SVGIG (reference sequence). The CDR3: CAWWGGGLNNEQFF. CDR3 nucleotide sequence: TGTGCCTGGTGGGGGGGGGGCCTAAACAATGAGCAGTTCTTC.

This chain links TRBV9 with TRBJ2-5, with D possibly matching TRBD1 (6 bases). The V gene lost 7 bases and the J gene lost 3 bases, with 19 bases spanning the gap. CDR3 length: 15 residues. The germline gives CDR1 SGDLS, CDR2 YYNGEE. CDR3 in DNA: TGTGCCAGCCCCGTCGGGGTCACAGGGAAAGAGACCCAGTACTTC. Amino acid sequence: CASPVGVTGKETQYF.

Here the CDR3 reads CSVLAGGREQYF. The CDR3, as DNA: TGCAGCGTCCTAGCGGGGGGACGCGAGCAGTACTTC. The rearrangement uses TRBV29-1 and TRBJ2-7; TRBD2 agrees at 11 bases. Germline V gene sequence: CDR1 SQVTM, CDR2 ANQGSEA. Trimming cost V 6 bases and J 6 bases; bases outside gene matches: 4. This CDR3 region has 12 residues.

The rearrangement uses TRBV5-4 and TRBJ2-5; 7 nucleotides line up with TRBD2. Germline loops: CDR1 SGHNT, CDR2 YYREEE (reference sequence). The CDR3 is made up of 14 amino acids. V gave up 3 bases and J gave up 9 bases; unmatched junction bases: 11. The CDR3 DNA follows: TGTGCCAGCAGCTACGGGACTACCTTAGGGGCCCAGTACTTC. Translating gives CASSYGTTLGAQYF.

This clonotype has a count of ten or more. V is TRBV5-8 and J is TRBJ1-1; D is possibly TRBD1 (6 bases). V was cut by 5 bases and J by 5 bases, with 16 bases left in between. The CDR3 length is 14 residues. From germline, CDR1 is SGHTS and CDR2 YDEGEE. This chain's CDR3 is CASSQEGVRTEAFF. The DNA of the CDR3 is TGTGCCAGCAGTCAGGAGGGGGTTCGGACTGAAGCTTTCTTT.

Many counts were recorded for this clonotype. The CDR3 spells CASSFKWDSRIYGYTF. CDR3 sequence (DNA): TGTGCCAGCAGTTTTAAATGGGACAGCCGAATCTATGGCTACACCTTC. The rearrangement uses TRBV28 and TRBJ1-2, with 7 positions matching TRBD1. Trimming took 3 bases from V and 4 from J; bases not matched to a gene: 11. The germline V gene encodes CDR1 MDHEN and CDR2 SYDVKM. The CDR3 length is 16 residues.

This rearrangement joins TRBV7-2 to TRBJ2-3; D could derive from TRBD1 or TRBD2 (6 bases each). CDR1 is SGHTA, CDR2 FQGNSA, per germline. V dropped 6 bases and J dropped 4 bases, with 14 bases sitting between them. The CDR3 totals 14 residues. The CDR3 reads CASSDLGGADTQYF. The CDR3 region has the DNA TGTGCCAGCAGTGATTTGGGGGGCGCAGATACGCAGTATTTT.

This clonotype was counted many times. The genes are TRBV6-2 or TRBV6-3 and TRBJ2-5, with D unresolved. The CDR3 runs to 11 residues. CDR1 is MNHEY, CDR2 SVGEGT, per germline. V was shortened by 2 bases and J by 5 bases, with 3 bases between the two germline ends. CDR3 amino acids: CASSYGETQYF. CDR3 sequence (DNA): TGTGCCAGCAGTTACGGTGAGACCCAGTACTTC.

This sequence joins TRBV20-1 and TRBJ2-5, with 10 nucleotides matching TRBD2. Germline V gene lookup returns CDR1 DFQATT and CDR2 SNEGSKA (reference sequence). This CDR3 region has 15 residues. V shed 0 bases, J shed 4 bases, and the junction held 5 bases outside the gene matches. The CDR3 spells CSARDWTSGGETQYF. The CDR3 region has the DNA TGCAGTGCTAGAGATTGGACTAGCGGAGGAGAGACCCAGTACTTC.